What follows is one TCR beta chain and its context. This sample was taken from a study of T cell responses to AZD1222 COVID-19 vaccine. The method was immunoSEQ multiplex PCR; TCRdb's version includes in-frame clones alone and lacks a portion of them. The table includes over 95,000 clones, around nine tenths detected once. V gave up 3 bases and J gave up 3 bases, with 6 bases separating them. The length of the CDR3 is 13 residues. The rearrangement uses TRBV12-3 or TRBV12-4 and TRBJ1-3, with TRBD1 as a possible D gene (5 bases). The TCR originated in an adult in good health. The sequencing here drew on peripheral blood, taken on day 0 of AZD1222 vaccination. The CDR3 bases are TGTGCCAGCAGTTTCGACAGTGGAAACACCATATATTTT. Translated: CASSFDSGNTIYF.